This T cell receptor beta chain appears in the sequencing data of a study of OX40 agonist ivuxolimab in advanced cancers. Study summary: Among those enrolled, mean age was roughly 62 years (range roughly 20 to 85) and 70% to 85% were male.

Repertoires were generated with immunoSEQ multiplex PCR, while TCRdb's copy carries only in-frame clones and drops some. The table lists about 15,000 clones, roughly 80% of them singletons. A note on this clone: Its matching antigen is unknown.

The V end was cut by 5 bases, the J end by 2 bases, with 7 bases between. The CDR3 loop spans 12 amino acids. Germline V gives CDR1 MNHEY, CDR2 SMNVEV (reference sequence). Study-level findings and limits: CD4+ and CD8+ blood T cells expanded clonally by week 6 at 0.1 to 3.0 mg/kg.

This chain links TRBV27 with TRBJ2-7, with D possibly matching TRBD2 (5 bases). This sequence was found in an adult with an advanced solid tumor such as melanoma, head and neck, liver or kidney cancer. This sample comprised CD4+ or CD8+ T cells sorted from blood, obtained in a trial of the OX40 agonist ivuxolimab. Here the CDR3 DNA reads TGTGCCAGCAGTCCCGGGACCTACGAGCAGTACTTC. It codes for CASSPGTYEQYF.